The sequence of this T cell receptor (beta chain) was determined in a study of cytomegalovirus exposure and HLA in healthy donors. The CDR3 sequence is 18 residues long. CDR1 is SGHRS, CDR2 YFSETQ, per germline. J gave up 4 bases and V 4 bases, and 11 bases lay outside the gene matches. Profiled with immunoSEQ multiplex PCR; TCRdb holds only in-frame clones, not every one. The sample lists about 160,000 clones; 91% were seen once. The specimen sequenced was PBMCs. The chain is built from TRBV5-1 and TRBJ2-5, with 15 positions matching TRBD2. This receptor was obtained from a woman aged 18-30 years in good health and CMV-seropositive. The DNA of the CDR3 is TGCGCCAGCAGCACTGGACTAGCGGGGGGGCCGAGCTTAGAGACCCAGTACTTC. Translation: CASSTGLAGGPSLETQYF.